What follows are 24 T cell receptor beta chains derived from one specimen sequenced in a study of OX40 agonist ivuxolimab in advanced cancers. Some clones are missing from TCRdb's copy, which holds only in-frame ones; the method was immunoSEQ multiplex PCR. The sample gives approximately 53,000 clones, about 93% of which show up once; more than 20% is in the top ten. The specimen was CD4+ or CD8+ T cells sorted from blood, collected in a trial of the OX40 agonist ivuxolimab. These receptor sequences come from an adult with an advanced solid tumor such as melanoma, head and neck, liver or kidney cancer.

This rearrangement joins TRBV6-5 to TRBJ2-7, with no clear D. Germline assignment: CDR1 MNHEY and CDR2 SVGAGI. V shed 0 bases and J shed 7 bases, with 13 bases lying between them. CDR3 length: 14 amino acids. Here the CDR3 reads CASSYSSTTREQYF. The CDR3 DNA is TGTGCCAGCAGTTACTCGAGCACGACCCGAGAGCAGTACTTC.

The V and J genes are TRBV30 and TRBJ2-5, with 7 bases aligning to TRBD2. This CDR3 is built from 13 residues. Looked up from germline, CDR1 is GTSNPN and CDR2 is SVGIG (reference sequence). The trim removed 4 bases at V and 2 bases at J, leaving 4 bases unmatched. The CDR3 spells CAWTSGQQETQYF. In DNA, the CDR3 is TGTGCCTGGACTAGCGGACAACAAGAGACCCAGTACTTC.

The CDR3 spells CASSVASGRIYEQYF. The DNA of the CDR3 is TGTGCCAGCAGCGTAGCTAGCGGGAGGATCTACGAGCAGTACTTC. The chain carries TRBV5-6 and TRBJ2-7; TRBD2 aligns across 11 bases. Germline CDR1 reads SGHDT; CDR2 reads YYEEEE. V trimming: 4 bases; J trimming: 3 bases; junction bases outside the gene matches: 6. This CDR3 is 15 amino acids long.

The V and J genes are TRBV6-4 and TRBJ1-4, with D tentatively TRBD1 (5 bases). CDR3 length equals 17 residues. The germline V gene encodes CDR1 MRHNA and CDR2 SNTAGT. The V and J ends lost 7 bases and 0 bases respectively, with 18 bases between them. The CDR3 sequence: CASTKVRDATTNEKLFF. In nucleotides, the CDR3 is TGTGCCAGCACGAAGGTTCGGGACGCCACAACTAATGAAAAACTGTTTTTT.

V usage is TRBV7-6 and J usage is TRBJ2-3; TRBD2 is a possible D gene (6 bases). Germline-derived CDR1 and CDR2 are SGHVS and FNYEAQ. Trimming shortened V by 3 bases and J by 0 bases, and 10 bases separated the two germline ends. The CDR3 length is 15 residues. CDR3 sequence: CASSFGRGSTDTQYF. CDR3 bases: TGTGCCAGCAGCTTTGGGCGGGGTAGCACAGATACGCAGTATTTT.

The CDR3 sequence: CASKGRDGATYNEQFF. CDR3 bases: TGTGCCAGTAAGGGGCGGGACGGGGCGACCTACAATGAGCAGTTCTTC. This sequence joins TRBV19 and TRBJ2-1; D is possibly TRBD2 (6 bases). The germline V gene encodes CDR1 LNHDA and CDR2 SQIVND (reference sequence). The CDR3 totals 16 residues. The V end lost 7 bases, the J end lost 2 bases, and 18 bases lay between the germline ends.

This clone was counted a single time. The J gene is TRBJ2-1, the V gene TRBV7-9; 14 nucleotides line up with TRBD2. The CDR3 runs 15 residues. V lost 4 bases to trimming and J lost 8 bases; unmatched junction nucleotides: 4. The germline V gene encodes CDR1 SEHNR and CDR2 FQNEAQ (reference sequence). The CDR3 spells CASSSGTSGSDEQFF. The CDR3 DNA follows: TGTGCCAGCAGCTCGGGGACTAGCGGGAGCGATGAGCAGTTCTTC.

The rearrangement uses TRBV29-1 and TRBJ1-1, with unresolved D. Germline CDR1 SQVTM, CDR2 ANQGSEA. With 6 bases removed from V and 8 bases from J, the gap between germline ends came to 16 bases. This CDR3 is built from 12 residues. CDR3 sequence: CSVLSGPGEAFF. In nucleotides, the CDR3 is TGCAGCGTCCTAAGTGGGCCGGGGGAAGCTTTCTTT.

V is TRBV27 and J is TRBJ2-3; 7 positions match TRBD1. Trimming at V came to 8 bases and at J to 1 base, leaving 6 bases not matched to a gene. The germline CDR1 and CDR2 sequences are MNHEY and SMNVEV (reference sequence). The CDR3 consists of 14 residues. In nucleotides, the CDR3 is TGTGCCAGCTCCGCCGACAGGGGCACAGATACGCAGTATTTT. This encodes CASSADRGTDTQYF.

The rearrangement links TRBV27 to TRBJ2-5; a weak D match, TRBD1 (5 bases). CDR1 MNHEY and CDR2 SMNVEV come from the germline V gene (reference sequence). V lost 2 bases to trimming and J lost 0 bases, with 10 bases between them. CDR3 size: 15 residues. In nucleotides, the CDR3 is TGTGCCAGCAGTTTAGGTAGACAGTACCAAGAGACCCAGTACTTC. Protein: CASSLGRQYQETQYF.

The gene calls are TRBV5-5 and TRBJ2-7; 12 bases agree with TRBD2. Germline loops: CDR1 SGHKS, CDR2 YYEKEE (reference sequence). This CDR3 has 15 residues. Trimming cost V 4 bases and J 7 bases; bases outside gene matches: 9. CDR3 bases: TGTGCCAGCAGCGGAGCTAGCGGGAGGGCTTGGGAGCAGTACTTC. Protein sequence: CASSGASGRAWEQYF.

V gene TRBV29-1 combines with J gene TRBJ2-2; D is perhaps TRBD1 or TRBD2 (5 bases each). CDR3 size: 16 residues. Deletions cut 3 bases from V and 5 bases from J, with 19 bases between. The V gene's germline CDR1 is SQVTM and CDR2 ANQGSEA. CDR3: CSVERGPSRGTGELFF. In DNA, the CDR3 is TGCAGCGTTGAGAGGGGACCCTCTAGGGGAACCGGGGAGCTGTTTTTT.

The chain has TRBV28 and TRBJ1-2; D unresolved. Germline CDR1 is MDHEN and CDR2 is SYDVKM. This CDR3 comprises 12 residues. V was shortened by 7 bases and J by 1 base, with 7 bases between the two germline ends. CDR3 bases: TGTGCCAGCATTAAGGGTAACTATGGCTACACCTTC. Translated: CASIKGNYGYTF.

The genes are TRBV28 and TRBJ2-3; tentatively, D is TRBD2 (5 bases). Trimming removed 5 bases from V and 1 base from J, with 13 bases in between. In germline, CDR1 is MDHEN, CDR2 SYDVKM. CDR3 length: 15 amino acids. CDR3 residues: CASSPPSSGTDTQYF. CDR3 nucleotides: TGTGCCAGCAGTCCCCCTAGCTCTGGCACAGATACGCAGTATTTT.

The J gene is TRBJ2-3, the V gene TRBV4-1; 7 nucleotides align to TRBD2. CDR1 is MGHRA and CDR2 is YSYEKL in the germline V gene. The CDR3 has 15 amino acids. Trimming cost V 4 bases and J 2 bases; bases outside gene matches: 6. The chain's CDR3 is CASSRPAGATDTQYF. In DNA form, the CDR3 reads TGCGCCAGCAGCCGGCCGGCGGGAGCCACAGATACGCAGTATTTT.

The chain employs TRBV9 and TRBJ2-3; possible D gene TRBD2, 6 bases. The germline V gene has CDR1 SGDLS and CDR2 YYNGEE. Trimming stripped 0 bases from V and 6 bases from J, with 14 bases between. The CDR3 is 15 amino acids. In nucleotides, the CDR3 is TGTGCCAGCAGCGTAGATGGGACTCCCCATGATACGCAGTATTTT. Amino acids: CASSVDGTPHDTQYF.

This clone is classed as medium-sized. The chain has TRBV5-6 and TRBJ2-7; TRBD2 might be the D (6 bases). The CDR3 spans 15 residues. The germline V and J ends were trimmed by 9 bases and 0 bases, with 19 bases remaining between them. Germline V CDR1 and CDR2: SGHDT, YYEEEE. Here the CDR3 DNA reads TGTGCCACCGAACGAGGTGGGGGGATCTCCTACGAGCAGTACTTC. Protein sequence: CATERGGGISYEQYF.

The rearrangement links TRBV19 to TRBJ2-7; 11 positions agree with TRBD2. Trimming at V came to 6 bases and at J to 4 bases, leaving 5 bases not matched to a gene. The CDR3 consists of 14 residues. Germline V gene data show CDR1 as LNHDA and CDR2 as SQIVND (reference sequence). CDR3 nucleotides: TGTGCCAGTAGCCCCGGGACTAGCGGATACGAGCAGTACTTC. Translation: CASSPGTSGYEQYF.

CDR3 protein: CASSPPPGAKNIQYF. The CDR3 DNA follows: TGTGCCAGCAGCCCGCCCCCGGGAGCCAAAAACATTCAGTACTTC. This rearrangement joins TRBV5-8 to TRBJ2-4, with D unclear. The CDR3 loop spans 15 amino acids. Between the trimmed V and J ends, which lost 4 bases and 0 bases, there was a span of 11 bases. Germline assignment: CDR1 SGHTS and CDR2 YDEGEE.

The chain joins TRBV2 to TRBJ2-3; no clear D. The germline V and J ends were trimmed by 6 bases and 2 bases, with 15 bases remaining between them. Looked up from germline, CDR1 is SNHLY and CDR2 is FYNNEI. This CDR3 is 15 amino acids long. CDR3 sequence: CASRNEDWFTDTQYF. DNA of the CDR3: TGTGCCAGCAGAAATGAAGACTGGTTCACAGATACGCAGTATTTT. Using reference TRBV2 and TRBJ2-3 for the parts outside the CDR3, the full variable domain is EPEVTQTPSHQVTQMGQEVILRCVPISNHLYFYWYRQILGQKVEFLVSFYNNEISEKSEIFDDQFSVERPDGSNFTLKIRSTKLEDSAMYFCASRNEDWFTDTQYFGPGTRLTVL.

The V call is TRBV7-9, the J call TRBJ2-3; D call uncertain. The length of the CDR3 is 16 residues. Germline V lookup: CDR1 SEHNR, CDR2 FQNEAQ (reference sequence). V was trimmed by 8 bases and J by 0 bases, leaving 18 bases between them. CDR3 coding DNA: TGTGCCAGCTACTCTGGGCCCGGAAATAGCACAGATACGCAGTATTTT. Protein: CASYSGPGNSTDTQYF.

This clone occurred once. J is TRBJ1-1 and V is TRBV9; the D gene is possibly TRBD1 (5 bases). The CDR3 has 15 amino acids. V shed 0 bases and J shed 1 base, with 10 bases lying between them. Germline CDR1 and CDR2: SGDLS and YYNGEE. The CDR3 loop is CASSVAGLGNTEAFF. The DNA for the CDR3 is TGTGCCAGCAGCGTAGCAGGGTTGGGGAACACTGAAGCTTTCTTT.

The chain links TRBV9 to TRBJ2-2; D is uncertain. Trimming cost V 4 bases and J 3 bases, with 16 bases left between them. Germline values: CDR1 SGDLS, CDR2 YYNGEE. The CDR3 length is 16 residues. CDR3 residues: CASSIESLRDTGELFF. DNA for the CDR3: TGTGCCAGCAGCATAGAGTCCTTACGGGACACCGGGGAGCTGTTTTTT.

The chain uses TRBV28 and TRBJ2-2; 11 nucleotides match TRBD2. V shed 5 bases and J 6 bases; nucleotides not matched to a gene: 11. Germline V gene sequence: CDR1 MDHEN, CDR2 SYDVKM. The CDR3 is 17 amino acids. CDR3 nucleotides: TGTGCCAGCAGTGAGACTAGCGGGATTTATCTTGCCGGGGAGCTGTTTTTT. It yields the protein CASSETSGIYLAGELFF.